These 31 T cell receptor beta chains were all obtained from the same sample, sequenced in a study of T cell responses to AZD1222 COVID-19 vaccine. Measured with immunoSEQ multiplex PCR; TCRdb has only the in-frame clones, and not every one. The table lists 140,000 to 150,000 clones, roughly nine tenths of them singletons. Sample: peripheral blood, taken on day 0 of AZD1222 vaccination. The receptors come from an adult in good health.

The gene calls are TRBV5-1 and TRBJ2-5; tentative D call: TRBD2 (5 bases). There are 13 residues in the CDR3. V shed 7 bases and J shed 2 bases, with 12 bases lying between them. Germline CDR1 reads SGHRS; CDR2 reads YFSETQ. CDR3 in DNA: TGCGCCAGCCGTCGGGGAGTACAAGAGACCCAGTACTTC. Translated: CASRRGVQETQYF. The whole variable domain, remainder taken from reference TRBV5-1 and TRBJ2-5, is KAGVTQTPRYLIKTRGQQVTLSCSPISGHRSVSWYQQTPGQGLQFLFEYFSETQRNKGNFPGRFSGRQFSNSRSEMNVSTLELGDSALYLCASRRGVQETQYFGPGTRLLVL.

This clone was seen a single time. V usage is TRBV6-5 and J usage is TRBJ2-3, with D perhaps TRBD2 (5 bases). V gave up 1 base and J gave up 0 bases, with 11 bases separating them. This CDR3 spans 16 amino acids. CDR1 is MNHEY, CDR2 SVGAGI, per germline. The CDR3 DNA sequence: TGTGCCAGCAGTTACTTACTAGGGCCCAGCACAGATACGCAGTATTTT. Protein: CASSYLLGPSTDTQYF.

This sequence joins TRBV12-3 or TRBV12-4 and TRBJ2-3; unclear D gene. V dropped 6 bases and J dropped 9 bases, with 16 bases sitting between them. CDR3 length: 13 amino acids. The CDR3 bases are TGTGCCAGCAGACTTAGGAGAAGCCAGACGCAGTATTTT. It codes for CASRLRRSQTQYF.

The J gene is TRBJ2-2, the V gene TRBV6-5, with TRBD2 matching 10 bases. J was trimmed by 7 bases and V by 5 bases; bases with no gene match: 7. Germline V lookup: CDR1 MNHEY, CDR2 SVGAGI. The CDR3 contains 15 residues. The CDR3 reads CASSRTSGAYGELFF. The CDR3 coding sequence is TGTGCCAGCAGTAGAACTAGCGGGGCTTACGGGGAGCTGTTTTTT.

Written as DNA, the CDR3 is TGTGCCAGCAGCTTATCGGGGAAGGGAAACGAGCAGTTCTTC. As protein: CASSLSGKGNEQFF. This chain connects TRBV7-3 to TRBJ2-1; the D gene is possibly TRBD2 (5 bases). V was clipped by 2 bases and J by 10 bases, with 15 bases between them. The CDR3 sequence is 14 residues long. The germline CDR1 and CDR2 sequences are SGHTA and FQGTGA.

This clone was seen just once. The chain carries TRBV6-5 and TRBJ1-1; D uncertain. Germline CDR1 MNHEY, CDR2 SVGAGI. CDR3 length: 16 residues. Trimming cost V 7 bases and J 8 bases, with 26 bases left between them. The CDR3: CASKYSEAQSSGEAFF. In DNA form, the CDR3 reads TGTGCCAGCAAATACTCCGAGGCACAGTCCTCCGGCGAAGCTTTCTTT.

The chain joins TRBV28 to TRBJ2-7; D is possibly TRBD2 (6 bases). The CDR3 extends over 15 amino acids. Germline CDR1 MDHEN, CDR2 SYDVKM. V lost 7 bases to trimming and J lost 6 bases, with 22 bases between them. The CDR3 bases are TGTGCCAGCACCGCGGGACCCACACCTGGGAGCGAGCAGTACTTC. Translation: CASTAGPTPGSEQYF.

This clone was recorded only once. This chain connects TRBV27 to TRBJ1-1; D gene unclear. Trimming removed 0 bases at V and 1 base at J, with 9 bases between. The CDR3 loop spans 15 amino acids. Germline CDR1 is MNHEY and CDR2 is SMNVEV (reference sequence). CDR3 in amino acids: CASSLSRGGNTEAFF. CDR3 DNA: TGTGCCAGCAGTTTATCGCGGGGTGGGAACACTGAAGCTTTCTTT.

The chain links TRBV7-9 to TRBJ2-3; TRBD1 matches at 7 bases. The germline gives CDR1 SEHNR, CDR2 FQNEAQ (reference sequence). With 5 bases clipped from V and 5 bases from J, the junction kept 4 bases outside the gene matches. CDR3 length: 13 amino acids. The CDR3 loop reads CASSRTGVDTQYF. The CDR3 nucleotides are TGTGCCAGCAGCCGCACAGGGGTAGATACGCAGTATTTT.

This sequence joins TRBV4-1 and TRBJ2-5, with 11 positions matching TRBD2. CDR3 length equals 19 residues. The V gene's germline CDR1 is MGHRA and CDR2 YSYEKL. V lost 3 bases to trimming and J lost 4 bases; unmatched junction nucleotides: 16. As DNA, the CDR3 is TGCGCCAGCAGCCATACCATACTAGCGGGAGTTCGGGTTGGAGAGACCCAGTACTTC. It codes for CASSHTILAGVRVGETQYF.

The chain links TRBV6-5 to TRBJ1-1, with D possibly being TRBD1 (6 bases). Trimming left V 6 bases short and J 3 bases short, with 11 bases between. CDR1 is MNHEY and CDR2 is SVGAGI in the germline V gene. The CDR3 has 13 residues. This CDR3 reads CASRIQGDTEAFF. As DNA, the CDR3 is TGTGCCAGCAGGATACAGGGTGACACTGAAGCTTTCTTT.

The chain combines TRBV4-1 with TRBJ1-6; D gene ambiguous. The V gene's germline CDR1 is MGHRA and CDR2 YSYEKL. V lost 1 base to trimming and J lost 0 bases, with 4 bases between them. This CDR3 is 15 amino acids long. The CDR3 nucleotides read TGCGCCAGCAGCCAAGGGGGCTCCTATAATTCACCCCTCCACTTT. The encoded protein is CASSQGGSYNSPLHF.

This clone was seen a few times. Other nucleotide sequences from this sample produce the same CDR3. The chain links TRBV12-3 or TRBV12-4 to TRBJ1-3; D ambiguous. Trimming removed 3 bases at V and 2 bases at J, with 2 bases between. CDR3 length: 12 amino acids. CDR3 coding DNA: TGTGCCAGCAGTTTTGCTGGAAACACCATATATTTT. This encodes CASSFAGNTIYF.

This chain joins TRBV5-5 and TRBJ2-1, with D perhaps matching TRBD1 (5 bases). Trimming stripped 2 bases from V and 9 bases from J, with 12 bases between. The CDR3 length is 13 residues. Germline loops: CDR1 SGHKS, CDR2 YYEKEE (reference sequence). The CDR3 sequence is CASSFQGRSEQFF. DNA of the CDR3: TGTGCCAGCAGCTTCCAGGGAAGGAGTGAGCAGTTCTTC. Full variable domain (missing parts from reference TRBV5-5 and TRBJ2-1): DAGVTQSPTHLIKTRGQQVTLRCSPISGHKSVSWYQQVLGQGPQFIFQYYEKEERGRGNFPDRFSARQFPNYSSELNVNALLLGDSALYLCASSFQGRSEQFFGPGTRLTVL.

The rearrangement links TRBV18 to TRBJ1-1; perhaps TRBD1 as D (6 bases). The CDR3 consists of 14 residues. Germline V CDR1 and CDR2: KGHSH, LQKENI. Trimming cost V 4 bases and J 4 bases, with 13 bases left between them. The CDR3 DNA sequence: TGTGCCAGCTCACAAGACAGGCCCCCCACTGAAGCTTTCTTT. Encoded protein: CASSQDRPPTEAFF.

The genes are TRBV6-2 or TRBV6-3 and TRBJ1-1, with TRBD1 matching 7 bases. The CDR3 is 12 residues long. V gave up 5 bases and J gave up 7 bases; unmatched junction bases: 4. The germline CDR1 and CDR2 sequences are MNHEY and SVGEGT. The CDR3 loop reads CASSDRVIEAFF. DNA for the CDR3: TGTGCCAGCAGTGACAGGGTGATTGAAGCTTTCTTT.

The rearrangement links TRBV7-2 to TRBJ2-2; 9 bases map to TRBD1. V dropped 6 bases and J dropped 4; count of bases not matched to a gene: 9. In germline, CDR1 is SGHTA, CDR2 FQGNSA. The length of the CDR3 is 16 residues. The CDR3 region is CASSNTGGLFTGELFF. The CDR3 DNA reads as TGTGCCAGCAGTAACACAGGGGGCTTGTTCACCGGGGAGCTGTTTTTT.

The chain uses TRBV19 and TRBJ2-1; D remains unclear. The V end lost 4 bases, the J end lost 0 bases, and 10 bases lay between the germline ends. Per the germline V gene, CDR1 is LNHDA and CDR2 is SQIVND (reference sequence). The length of the CDR3 is 15 residues. CDR3 DNA sequence: TGTGCCAGTAGTACCTGGACCAACTCCTACAATGAGCAGTTCTTC. This encodes CASSTWTNSYNEQFF.

V usage is TRBV4-3 and J usage is TRBJ2-6; D ambiguous. V lost 1 base to trimming and J lost 2 bases, with 6 bases between them. CDR3 length: 15 amino acids. Germline CDR1 is LGHNA and CDR2 is YSLEER. The DNA of the CDR3 is TGCGCCAGCAGCCAAGGGGGAACTGGGGCCAACGTCCTGACTTTC. Its protein is CASSQGGTGANVLTF.

The gene calls are TRBV5-1 and TRBJ1-4; D is undetermined. Germline V gene lookup returns CDR1 SGHRS and CDR2 YFSETQ. V lost 2 bases to trimming and J lost 7 bases, with 6 bases between them. The CDR3 runs 12 residues. CDR3 sequence (DNA): TGCGCCAGCAGCTTTGAGGGTGAAAAACTGTTTTTT. It specifies CASSFEGEKLFF.

This chain uses TRBV2 with TRBJ1-6; D call uncertain. Between the trimmed V and J ends, which lost 5 bases and 0 bases, there was a span of 14 bases. CDR1 SNHLY and CDR2 FYNNEI come from the germline V gene. The CDR3 runs to 17 residues. CDR3 in DNA: TGTGCCAGCAGTCCAAGGACTCTAAGCTCCTATAATTCACCCCTCCACTTT. This sequence encodes CASSPRTLSSYNSPLHF.

This rearrangement joins TRBV5-1 to TRBJ1-1, with D hard to call. Trimming removed 6 bases from V and 4 bases from J, with 10 bases in between. In germline, CDR1 is SGHRS, CDR2 YFSETQ. This CDR3 spans 12 amino acids. The CDR3 region is CASIGDFTEAFF. DNA of the CDR3: TGCGCCAGCATAGGAGATTTCACTGAAGCTTTCTTT.

The rearrangement joins TRBV30 to TRBJ1-2; D gene uncertain. The germline CDR1 and CDR2 sequences are GTSNPN and SVGIG (reference sequence). V lost 3 bases, J lost 8 bases, and 13 bases lay in between. The CDR3 is 12 residues long. In DNA form, the CDR3 reads TGTGCCTGGAGGATTGGGGATCGGGGCTACACCTTC. Its protein is CAWRIGDRGYTF.

J is TRBJ2-1 and V is TRBV3-1 (or the pseudogene TRBV3-2), with unresolved D. Between the trimmed V and J ends, which lost 1 base and 1 base, there was a span of 14 bases. Per germline, CDR1 LGHDT and CDR2 YNNKEL (reference sequence). CDR3 length equals 17 residues. CDR3 in amino acids: CASSQGSMAVSYNEQFF. For the CDR3, the DNA is TGTGCCAGCAGCCAAGGGTCGATGGCAGTATCCTACAATGAGCAGTTCTTC.

The J gene is TRBJ1-2, the V gene TRBV10-3, with D unresolved. The V end lost 4 bases, the J end lost 0 bases, and 6 bases lay between the germline ends. CDR3 length: 13 residues. From germline, CDR1 is ENHRY and CDR2 SYGVKD. The CDR3, as DNA: TGTGCCATCAGTGCAGGAACTAACTATGGCTACACCTTC. Translation gives CAISAGTNYGYTF.

The chain uses TRBV28 and TRBJ2-1; 7 bases align to TRBD2. The CDR3 loop spans 14 amino acids. In germline, CDR1 is MDHEN, CDR2 SYDVKM. J gave up 8 bases and V 2 bases, and 6 bases lay outside the gene matches. The CDR3 loop reads CASSLAGDLHEQFF. The CDR3 nucleotides are TGTGCCAGCAGTTTAGCGGGAGATCTCCATGAGCAGTTCTTC.

The chain combines TRBV3-1 (or the pseudogene TRBV3-2) with TRBJ2-5; TRBD2 matches at 12 bases. The germline V gene has CDR1 LGHDT and CDR2 YNNKEL (reference sequence). The CDR3 is 15 amino acids. Trimming removed 7 bases from V and 5 bases from J; junction bases left unmatched: 8. CDR3 amino acids: CASIPTSGSRETQYF. The CDR3 DNA reads as TGTGCCAGCATCCCGACTAGCGGGAGTCGTGAGACCCAGTACTTC.

The genes are TRBV6-5 and TRBJ1-2, with D maybe TRBD1 (6 bases). The germline V gene encodes CDR1 MNHEY and CDR2 SVGAGI. The CDR3 contains 15 residues. V was cut by 8 bases and J by 4 bases, with 20 bases left in between. CDR3 coding DNA: TGTGCCAGCGGGGAAACAGGGTTTTCGCGCTATGGCTACACCTTC. Translation: CASGETGFSRYGYTF.

The CDR3 DNA follows: TGTGCCAGCAGCTTGACAGGGGGAGCTAACACTGAAGCTTTCTTT. Amino acids: CASSLTGGANTEAFF. This chain connects TRBV2 to TRBJ1-1, with 9 bases fitting TRBD1. J lost 2 bases, V lost 6 bases, and 7 bases had no gene match. The CDR3 covers 15 residues. Germline V gene data show CDR1 as SNHLY and CDR2 as FYNNEI.

The chain combines TRBV6-5 with TRBJ2-2; unclear D gene. V was cut by 3 bases and J by 7 bases, with 15 bases left in between. The germline CDR1 and CDR2 sequences are MNHEY and SVGAGI. CDR3 length: 15 residues. For the CDR3, the DNA is TGTGCCAGCAGTTATCCGGGTCCCTATAGCGGGGAGCTGTTTTTT. Its protein is CASSYPGPYSGELFF.

This sequence joins TRBV7-9 and TRBJ1-1; the D is unclear. The CDR3 runs to 11 residues. From germline, CDR1 is SEHNR and CDR2 FQNEAQ (reference sequence). With 8 bases removed from V and 0 bases from J, the gap between germline ends came to 4 bases. The CDR3 sequence: CASGLNTEAFF. CDR3 in DNA: TGTGCCAGCGGGTTGAACACTGAAGCTTTCTTT. Full variable domain (rest looked up from reference TRBV7-9 and TRBJ1-1): DTGVSQNPRHKITKRGQNVTFRCDPISEHNRLYWYRQTLGQGPEFLTYFQNEAQLEKSRLLSDRFSAERPKGSFSTLEIQRTEQGDSAMYLCASGLNTEAFFGQGTRLTVV.